These T cell receptor beta chains were read from a single sample in a study of metastatic and nonmetastatic thyroid tumors. TCRdb re-clonotyped the PCR reads via MiXCR. The table shows over 10,000 clones, with around 20% occurring only once. The specimen sequenced was adjacent normal tissue. These receptors came from a female donor with papillary thyroid cancer or a benign thyroid nodule (not recorded which). Some clones in this sample may be carry-over from other donors' samples. Each CDR3 is given with its conserved first and last residue. The order of the fields is CDR3 length, D gene, clone size, J gene, V gene, CDR3 DNA, CDR3 protein. The D gene is left open where the match is weak. Size tells how often a clone was seen (once, few, many) or the class of an expanded clone, and some rows leave it out.

15	NA	many	TRBJ1-1	TRBV11-2	TGTGCCAGCCTAGGGGCAGGCCGGGGGGGTACTGAAGCTTTCTTT	CASLGAGRGGTEAFF
16	NA	few	TRBJ1-1	TRBV2	TGTGCCAGCAGTGCGTGGGAGGGGTCGGGGGACACTGAAGCTTTCTTT	CASSAWEGSGDTEAFF
11	TRBD2	many	TRBJ2-1	TRBV5-4	TGTGCCAGCTATTCCGGGACTAGCCAGTTCTTC	CASYSGTSQFF
15	TRBD2	medium-sized	TRBJ2-2	TRBV11-3	TGTGCCAGCAGCGCCCGGGGGGAAGGCACCGGGGAGCTGTTTTTT	CASSARGEGTGELFF
15	NA	NA	TRBJ2-3	TRBV5-1	TGCGCCAGCAGCTTGGATCTTACCAGCACAGATACGCAGTATTTT	CASSLDLTSTDTQYF
16	NA	many	TRBJ2-1	TRBV14	TGTGCCAGCAGCCGCAGAAGGCTGCTATCCTACAATGAGCAGTTCTTC	CASSRRRLLSYNEQFF
15	NA	medium-sized	TRBJ2-1	TRBV19	TGTGCCAGTAGTAAAGAGCGCTACTCCTACAATGAGCAGTTCTTC	CASSKERYSYNEQFF
17	TRBD2	once	TRBJ2-2	TRBV4-3	TGCGCCAGCAGCCAAGATGATCGGGGGGCGAACACCGGGGAGCTGTTTTTT	CASSQDDRGANTGELFF
16	TRBD2	many	TRBJ2-2	TRBV27	TGTGCCAGCAGTCCGCTAGCGGAGAGGAACACCGGGGAGCTGTTTTTT	CASSPLAERNTGELFF
16	NA	many	TRBJ1-4	TRBV20-1	TGCAGTGCTAACTCCCCCGGCCGACTTTCAAATGAAAAACTGTTTTTT	CSANSPGRLSNEKLFF
14	TRBD1	NA	TRBJ2-1	TRBV30	TGTGCCTGGAGTGGAGACAGGGGGTACAATGAGCAGTTCTTC	CAWSGDRGYNEQFF
17	NA	NA	TRBJ2-5	TRBV10-2	TGCGCCAGCAGTAGGGGTATGCTGGGGCTTGGGCTGGAGACCCGGTACTTC	CASSRGMLGLGLETRYF
12	NA	medium-sized	TRBJ2-1	TRBV11-3	TGTGCCAGCGAGAGCTCCTACAATGAGCAGTTCTTC	CASESSYNEQFF
15	NA	NA	TRBJ2-7	TRBV7-6	TGTTCCAGCAGCTTAGTTTCGTGTCAGGACTACGAGCAGTACTTC	CSSSLVSCQDYEQYF
15	TRBD1	few	TRBJ2-7	TRBV12-3/TRBV12-4	TGTGCCAGCAGTTGGGGCGACAGGGGGATCTACGAGCAGTACTTC	CASSWGDRGIYEQYF
15	NA	medium-sized	TRBJ2-2	TRBV29-1	TGCAGCGTTCCTTCCGGGGGAGGTCAAACCGGGGAGCTGTTTTTT	CSVPSGGGQTGELFF
16	NA	many	TRBJ2-5	TRBV9	TGTGCCAGCAGCGTGGCACCCTCTAGGGCGGGAGAGACCCAGTACTTC	CASSVAPSRAGETQYF
14	TRBD1	NA	TRBJ1-5	TRBV10-3	TGTGCCAGCAGTACAGGGGACAGCAATCAGACCCAGGAGTTT	CASSTGDSNQTQEF
17	NA	medium-sized	TRBJ1-5	TRBV5-5	TGTGCCAGCAGCTTGGGCCCCTGGGTCTATAGCAATCAGCCCCAGCATTTT	CASSLGPWVYSNQPQHF
14	TRBD2	medium-sized	TRBJ2-7	TRBV28	TGTGCCACCTCGGGCGGGAGGAGCTCCTACGAGCAGTACTTC	CATSGGRSSYEQYF
16	NA	few	TRBJ1-3	TRBV6-1	TGTGCCAGCAGCCAGAACAGGGCTCCCCCTGGAAACACCATATATTTT	CASSQNRAPPGNTIYF
16	TRBD1	once	TRBJ1-3	TRBV11-2	TGTGCCAGCAGTTACATGACAGGGAAGACGGGAAACACCATATATTTT	CASSYMTGKTGNTIYF
12	NA	NA	TRBJ1-6	TRBV20-1	TGCAGTGCTAGACAGCCAAATTCACCCCTCCACTTT	CSARQPNSPLHF
15	TRBD1	NA	TRBJ1-2	TRBV19	TGTGCCAGTAGCCCTTTGCTGGACAGGGAGTATGGCTACACCTTC	CASSPLLDREYGYTF
16	NA	NA	TRBJ2-1	TRBV6-1	TGTGCCAGCAGTACGGGGCGGGACGACTCCTACAATGAGCAGTTCTTC	CASSTGRDDSYNEQFF
15	TRBD2	many	TRBJ2-5	TRBV30	TGTGCCTGGAGTGTGGGGCTAGCGGGACTAGAGACCCAGTACTTC	CAWSVGLAGLETQYF
13	TRBD2	NA	TRBJ2-1	TRBV20-1	TGCAGTGCCCCGCTAGGACTAGAAGCCGCGGAGTTCTTC	CSAPLGLEAAEFF
17	TRBD2	NA	TRBJ2-2	TRBV6-2/TRBV6-3	TGTGCCAGCAGCCCCAGGCGGGGGTTAGAGGGCACCGGGGAGCTGTTTTTT	CASSPRRGLEGTGELFF
16	NA	NA	TRBJ1-3	TRBV9	TGTGCCAGCAGCGTAGGAGGGGCGAACTCTGGAAACACCATATATTTT	CASSVGGANSGNTIYF
13	NA	NA	TRBJ1-1	TRBV5-1	TGCGCCAGCAGCTTGCGAGGGAACACTGAAGCTTTCTTT	CASSLRGNTEAFF
14	TRBD1	many	TRBJ2-5	TRBV11-2	TGTGCCAGCAGCTCACCAGGGGGTTCTGAGACCCAGTACTTC	CASSSPGGSETQYF
14	NA	many	TRBJ1-2	TRBV20-1	TGCAGTGCCCCCTCCGCCCGACAGTCCTCTGGCTACACCTTC	CSAPSARQSSGYTF
12	NA	NA	TRBJ2-1	TRBV6-1	TGTGCCAGCAGCCCTCGGGACCAAAACTGGTTCTTC	CASSPRDQNWFF
17	NA	medium-sized	TRBJ1-1	TRBV5-1	TGCGCCAGCACCCCCTGGGGGGCAGGGATCATGAACACTGAAGCTTTCTTT	CASTPWGAGIMNTEAFF
14	NA	NA	TRBJ1-1	TRBV18	TGTGCCAGCTCACCATCGTACAGACAAAGTGAAGCTTTCTTT	CASSPSYRQSEAFF
15	TRBD2	medium-sized	TRBJ2-5	TRBV2	TGTGCCAGCAGTGGGGCTAGCGGGAGAGCTGGTGGCCAGTACTTC	CASSGASGRAGGQYF
15	TRBD1	many	TRBJ1-2	TRBV5-5	TGTGCCAGCAGCTTGACAGGACAGGGGGCCTATGGCTACACCTTC	CASSLTGQGAYGYTF
17	TRBD1	few	TRBJ1-2	TRBV11-1	TGTGCCAGCAGCGGGCTGACGGGACAGGGAATTTCAAGCGGCTACACCTTC	CASSGLTGQGISSGYTF
15	NA	few	TRBJ2-5	TRBV2	TGTGCCAGCAGCGAACAGGCTAACAATATATCGACCCAGTACTTC	CASSEQANNISTQYF
18	TRBD2	NA	TRBJ2-3	TRBV11-1	TGTGCCAGCAGCTTAGGTTCATCTAGCGGGAGTCGTGAGTATACGCAGTATTTT	CASSLGSSSGSREYTQYF
15	TRBD1	NA	TRBJ2-7	TRBV28	TGTGCCACCTCTTCCGGGACAGGGGGCTCCTACGAGCAGTACTTC	CATSSGTGGSYEQYF
12	NA	many	TRBJ1-4	TRBV24-1	TGTGCCACCAGTGATTTAAGTGAAAAACTGTTTTTT	CATSDLSEKLFF
16	NA	few	TRBJ1-5	TRBV28	TGTGCCAGCAGTTTAGTTTTCGGAGCCTTCAATCAGCCCCAGCATTTT	CASSLVFGAFNQPQHF
15	NA	NA	TRBJ2-1	TRBV9	TGTGCCAGCAGCGTAGACGAGGGCGGCTACAATGAGCAGTTCTTC	CASSVDEGGYNEQFF
12	NA	NA	TRBJ2-1	TRBV15	TGTGCCACCGGGGGAAGCAGGGTCGAGCAGTTCTTC	CATGGSRVEQFF
11	NA	medium-sized	TRBJ2-1	TRBV5-1	TGCGCCAGCAGCTATGGCTATGAGCAGTTCTTC	CASSYGYEQFF
12	NA	NA	TRBJ1-1	TRBV5-1	TGCGCCAGCAGCCCCGAGACAGGTGAAGCTTTCTTT	CASSPETGEAFF
16	TRBD1	large	TRBJ1-5	TRBV5-5	TGTGCCAGCAGCGAGGATCGACAGGGCCCCAATCAGCCCCAGCATTTT	CASSEDRQGPNQPQHF
16	TRBD1	medium-sized	TRBJ2-7	TRBV6-5	TGTGCCAGCAGTTACTCGAGGTTGGACAGGGCCTACGAGCAGTACTTC	CASSYSRLDRAYEQYF
13	NA	NA	TRBJ1-5	TRBV19	TGTGCCAGTAGTATCCCAACCAATCAGCCCCAGCATTTT	CASSIPTNQPQHF
18	TRBD2	few	TRBJ2-3	TRBV6-5	TGTGCCAGCATTAACGGGACTAGCGGGACCAAATGGCCAGATACGCAGTATTTT	CASINGTSGTKWPDTQYF